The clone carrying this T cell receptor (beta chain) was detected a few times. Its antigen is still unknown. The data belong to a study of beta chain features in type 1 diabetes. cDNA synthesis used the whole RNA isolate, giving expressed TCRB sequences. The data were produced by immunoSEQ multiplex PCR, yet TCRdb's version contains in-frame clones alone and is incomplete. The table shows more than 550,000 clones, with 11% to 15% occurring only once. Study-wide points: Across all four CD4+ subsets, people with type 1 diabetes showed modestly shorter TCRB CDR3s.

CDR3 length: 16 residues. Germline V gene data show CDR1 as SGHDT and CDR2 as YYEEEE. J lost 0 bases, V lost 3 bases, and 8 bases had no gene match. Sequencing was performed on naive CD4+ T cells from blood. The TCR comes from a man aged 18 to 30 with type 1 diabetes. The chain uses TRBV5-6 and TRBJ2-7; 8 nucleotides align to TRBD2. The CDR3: CASSSLSSGSSYEQYF. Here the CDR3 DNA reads TGTGCCAGCAGCTCCCTCTCAAGCGGGAGCTCCTACGAGCAGTACTTC.